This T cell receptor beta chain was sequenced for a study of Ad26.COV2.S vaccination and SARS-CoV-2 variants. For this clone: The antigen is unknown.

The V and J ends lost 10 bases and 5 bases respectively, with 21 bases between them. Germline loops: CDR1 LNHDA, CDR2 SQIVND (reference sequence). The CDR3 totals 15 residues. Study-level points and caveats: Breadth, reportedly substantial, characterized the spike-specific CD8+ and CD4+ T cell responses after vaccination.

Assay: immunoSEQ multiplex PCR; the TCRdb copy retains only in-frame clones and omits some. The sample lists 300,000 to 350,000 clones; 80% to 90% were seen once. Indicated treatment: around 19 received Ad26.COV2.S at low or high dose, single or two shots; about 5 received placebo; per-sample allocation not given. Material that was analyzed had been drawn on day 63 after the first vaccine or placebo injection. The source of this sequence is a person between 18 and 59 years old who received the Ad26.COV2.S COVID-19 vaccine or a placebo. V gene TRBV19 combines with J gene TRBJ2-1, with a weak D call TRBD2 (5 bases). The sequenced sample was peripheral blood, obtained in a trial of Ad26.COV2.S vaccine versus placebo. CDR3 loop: CATSSKRSINNEQFF. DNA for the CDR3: TGTGCCACTAGCAGTAAGAGATCGATTAACAATGAGCAGTTCTTC.